This T cell receptor beta chain emerged from a study of CD4 T cells in relation to SARS-CoV-2 and coronaviruses. With V trimmed by 4 bases and J by 9 bases, 10 bases remained unmatched. From germline, CDR1 is SGHNT and CDR2 YENEEA. The CDR3 contains 15 residues. Method: immunoSEQ multiplex PCR; TCRdb's copy keeps in-frame clones and lacks some. The table has 15,000 to 20,000 clones, around 80% seen once. Of note for this clone: Its antigen is not identified.

Unexposed donor CD4+ T cells date from about 2011-2018, before the COVID-19 pandemic. CD4+ T cells were isolated from the cells after around 11 days of culture. On days 3 and 7, cultures got half fresh IL-2 medium. Material: CD4+ T cells from PBMCs, cultured in vitro. The clonotype comes from a human donor in good health. The chain employs TRBV11-3 and TRBJ2-1; the match to TRBD2 covers 9 bases. The CDR3 DNA reads TGTGCCAGCAGCTCGATTCCTAGCGGGGAGAGTGAGCAGTTCTTC. Protein product: CASSSIPSGESEQFF.